Listed here are 20 T cell receptor beta chains from one sample, sequenced in a study of cytomegalovirus exposure and HLA in healthy donors. Primers included in the PCR were 60 Vbeta and 13 Jbeta primers. Clones were sequenced by immunoSEQ multiplex PCR, and TCRdb holds only the in-frame ones, with some missing. Of around 67,000 clones in the sample, around 78% were seen once. The sequencing input was PBMCs. These receptors originate from a man younger than 30 in good health and CMV-seropositive.

This clone showed up just once. CDR3 region: CASSPGTPYGYTF. DNA for the CDR3: TGTGCCAGCAGTCCCGGGACTCCCTATGGCTACACCTTC. The rearrangement joins TRBV5-4 to TRBJ1-2; TRBD1 might be the D (5 bases). The V and J ends lost 5 bases and 4 bases respectively, with 12 bases between them. CDR1 is SGHNT and CDR2 is YYREEE in the germline V gene (reference sequence). This CDR3 is 13 amino acids long.

The chain employs TRBV30 and TRBJ2-1; TRBD2 aligns across 12 bases. The CDR3 consists of 16 residues. Losses at the gene ends were 0 bases for V and 6 bases for J; bases not matched to a gene: 6. Germline V lookup: CDR1 GTSNPN, CDR2 SVGIG (reference sequence). CDR3 sequence (DNA): TGTGCCTGGAGTGTACCTAGCGGGGGGGTTGGCAATGAGCAGTTCTTC. As protein: CAWSVPSGGVGNEQFF.

V usage is TRBV28 and J usage is TRBJ1-5; D may be TRBD1 (6 bases). Germline loops: CDR1 MDHEN, CDR2 SYDVKM. Trimming shortened V by 6 bases and J by 2 bases, and 11 bases separated the two germline ends. The CDR3 length is 14 residues. For the CDR3, the DNA is TGTGCCAGCAGCATAGGGGGGGGCAATCAGCCCCAGCATTTT. It yields the protein CASSIGGGNQPQHF.

The chain carries TRBV6-1 and TRBJ1-5; 9 bases agree with TRBD1. Germline trimming cut 7 bases from V and 7 bases from J; bases unmatched to any gene: 5. CDR3 length equals 13 residues. Germline lookup yields CDR1 MNHNS and CDR2 SASEGT. CDR3 residues: CASIGQGNQPQHF. The CDR3, as DNA: TGTGCCAGCATTGGACAGGGGAACCAGCCCCAGCATTTT.

This clone was found once. The genes are TRBV6-5 and TRBJ2-7; TRBD2 agrees at 8 bases. The CDR3 is made up of 15 amino acids. V shed 6 bases, J shed 0 bases, and the junction held 7 bases outside the gene matches. Germline CDR1 reads MNHEY; CDR2 reads SVGAGI. The CDR3 DNA reads as TGTGCCAGCAGCGGACTAGCACTTCCCTCCTACGAGCAGTACTTC. Translation: CASSGLALPSYEQYF.

This clone was recorded only once. The chain has TRBV30 and TRBJ2-5; possible D gene TRBD2, 6 bases. Germline values: CDR1 GTSNPN, CDR2 SVGIG (reference sequence). The CDR3 is made up of 14 amino acids. Deletions cut 0 bases from V and 6 bases from J, with 14 bases between. This CDR3 reads CAWSVLAAMQTQYF. CDR3 DNA: TGTGCCTGGAGTGTACTAGCAGCCATGCAGACCCAGTACTTC. Drawing the rest from reference TRBV30 and TRBJ2-5, the complete variable domain is SQTIHQWPATLVQPVGSPLSLECTVEGTSNPNLYWYRQAAGRGLQLLFYSVGIGQISSEVPQNLSASRPQDRQFILSSKKLLLSDSGFYLCAWSVLAAMQTQYFGPGTRLLVL.

The chain combines TRBV5-1 with TRBJ2-6, with 7 bases aligning to TRBD1. This CDR3 contains 15 residues. J was trimmed by 2 bases and V by 4 bases; bases with no gene match: 3. Per germline, CDR1 SGHRS and CDR2 YFSETQ. The CDR3: CASSNRGAGANVLTF. CDR3 bases: TGCGCCAGCAGCAACAGGGGAGCTGGGGCCAACGTCCTGACTTTC.

This rearrangement joins TRBV11-1 to TRBJ2-3; 10 bases map to TRBD2. Germline CDR1 SGHAT, CDR2 FQDESV (reference sequence). The CDR3 sequence is 16 residues long. V trimming: 5 bases; J trimming: 4 bases; junction bases outside the gene matches: 9. CDR3 nucleotide sequence: TGTGCCAGCAGCCGGGCCGCTAGCGGGAGAGCAGATACGCAGTATTTT. Its translation is CASSRAASGRADTQYF.

The chain joins TRBV30 to TRBJ1-1, with D unclear. CDR3 length equals 13 residues. Trimming took 8 bases from V and 5 from J, leaving 18 bases between them. The germline gives CDR1 GTSNPN, CDR2 SVGIG (reference sequence). CDR3 nucleotide sequence: TGTGCCACATGGGCGGGCGGAGGGACTGAAGCTTTCTTT. Translation gives CATWAGGGTEAFF.

This clone was counted a few times. CDR3 loop: CASGQGTYEQYF. DNA for the CDR3: TGTGCCAGCGGACAGGGCACCTACGAGCAGTACTTC. This rearrangement joins TRBV28 to TRBJ2-7; 8 bases are shared with TRBD1. The CDR3 covers 12 residues. Losses at the gene ends were 8 bases for V and 2 bases for J; bases not matched to a gene: 2. Germline CDR1 is MDHEN and CDR2 is SYDVKM.

The chain recombines TRBV19 with TRBJ1-5; D possibly corresponds to TRBD1 (5 bases). The length of the CDR3 is 14 residues. V lost 7 bases and J 4 bases, leaving 14 bases between the germline ends. Germline lookup yields CDR1 LNHDA and CDR2 SQIVND (reference sequence). Here the CDR3 reads CASTGQGGNQPQHF. CDR3 sequence (DNA): TGTGCCAGTACTGGGCAGGGAGGAAATCAGCCCCAGCATTTT.

The rearrangement joins TRBV19 to TRBJ2-1; 9 positions match TRBD1. CDR1 is LNHDA and CDR2 is SQIVND in the germline V gene (reference sequence). The CDR3 runs 14 residues. V dropped 3 bases and J dropped 8; count of bases not matched to a gene: 5. Here the CDR3 reads CASSMGQGGDEQFF. The CDR3 bases are TGTGCCAGTAGTATGGGACAGGGTGGCGATGAGCAGTTCTTC.

This clone has a single count. V gene TRBV20-1 combines with J gene TRBJ2-1; 7 bases align to TRBD2. CDR3 length equals 11 residues. Germline V lookup: CDR1 DFQATT, CDR2 SNEGSKA (reference sequence). The CDR3 loop is CSTREGNEQFF. The CDR3 bases are TGCAGCACAAGGGAGGGCAATGAGCAGTTCTTC.

The chain carries TRBV2 and TRBJ1-3; 7 bases are a match to TRBD1. The CDR3 runs 16 residues. Germline loops: CDR1 SNHLY, CDR2 FYNNEI. The V gene end was trimmed by 3 bases and the J gene end by 4 bases; junction bases not matched to a gene: 9. The CDR3 coding sequence is TGTGCCAGCAGTGACATTAACAGGGGATTCGGAAACACCATATATTTT. Translating it yields CASSDINRGFGNTIYF.

This clone was seen a single time. This chain joins TRBV2 and TRBJ1-2; D is ambiguous. Trimming shortened V by 9 bases and J by 2 bases, and 7 bases separated the two germline ends. The CDR3 extends over 11 amino acids. The germline V gene has CDR1 SNHLY and CDR2 FYNNEI. CDR3 protein: CASLENYGYTF. In DNA form, the CDR3 reads TGTGCCAGTTTAGAGAACTATGGCTACACCTTC.

The chain joins TRBV2 to TRBJ2-7, with a possible D match to TRBD1 (5 bases). Deletions cut 3 bases from V and 2 bases from J, with 11 bases between. Germline V CDR1 and CDR2: SNHLY, FYNNEI. This CDR3 is built from 14 residues. This CDR3 reads CASSDRGGAYEQYF. The CDR3 DNA reads as TGTGCCAGCAGTGATAGGGGTGGTGCCTACGAGCAGTACTTC.

The rearrangement joins TRBV30 to TRBJ1-2, with D perhaps TRBD1 (6 bases). Germline lookup yields CDR1 GTSNPN and CDR2 SVGIG (reference sequence). The CDR3 runs 13 residues. The V gene lost 5 bases and the J gene lost 5 bases, with 15 bases spanning the gap. The CDR3 region is CAWVPNQGYGYTF. CDR3 DNA: TGTGCCTGGGTCCCGAATCAGGGGTATGGCTACACCTTC.

The rearrangement links TRBV6-1 to TRBJ1-4, with 7 positions matching TRBD1. CDR1 and CDR2 from the germline V gene are MNHNS and SASEGT. CDR3 size: 15 residues. The ends lost 3 bases at V and 4 bases at J; junction bases unmatched: 5. The DNA for the CDR3 is TGTGCCAGCAGTGAGCCGGGGACAGTTAATGAAAAACTGTTTTTT. This codes for CASSEPGTVNEKLFF.

This clone is a singleton in its sample. This rearrangement joins TRBV28 to TRBJ1-2; D gene ambiguous. Between the trimmed V and J ends, which lost 0 bases and 7 bases, there was a span of 3 bases. Germline CDR1 MDHEN, CDR2 SYDVKM. There are 11 residues in the CDR3. The CDR3 nucleotides are TGTGCCAGCAGTTTATGGGCTGGCTACACCTTC. As protein: CASSLWAGYTF.

The V call is TRBV5-1, the J call TRBJ1-1; perhaps TRBD1 as D (5 bases). Germline assignment: CDR1 SGHRS and CDR2 YFSETQ. Deletions cut 1 base from V and 1 base from J, with 11 bases between. CDR3 length equals 15 residues. CDR3 in amino acids: CASSLMGRENTEAFF. The CDR3 bases are TGCGCCAGCAGCTTGATGGGCAGGGAGAACACTGAAGCTTTCTTT.